What follows are 20 T cell receptor beta chains derived from one specimen sequenced in a study of cytomegalovirus exposure and HLA in healthy donors. In the PCR, 60 Vbeta and 13 Jbeta primers were used. Libraries were prepared by immunoSEQ multiplex PCR; TCRdb keeps only in-frame clonotypes and omits some of them. Here the sample spans around 85,000 clones, 70% to 75% being singletons. The sequenced sample consisted of PBMCs. These receptors originate from a man aged 55 to 70 in good health and CMV-seronegative.

The sample holds a few counts of this clone. V is TRBV7-9 and J is TRBJ1-6; 7 positions agree with TRBD1. Germline CDR1 reads SEHNR; CDR2 reads FQNEAQ (reference sequence). V was pared by 5 bases and J by 5 bases, with 12 bases of the junction left unmatched. This CDR3 region has 17 residues. CDR3 amino acids: CASSPDGWGQNNSPLHF. CDR3 DNA: TGTGCCAGCAGCCCGGACGGATGGGGACAGAATAATTCACCCCTCCACTTT. Together with reference TRBV7-9 and TRBJ1-6, the CDR3 gives the full variable domain: DTGVSQNPRHKITKRGQNVTFRCDPISEHNRLYWYRQTLGQGPEFLTYFQNEAQLEKSRLLSDRFSAERPKGSFSTLEIQRTEQGDSAMYLCASSPDGWGQNNSPLHFGNGTRLTVT.

This clone was counted only a few times. V and J are TRBV6-1 and TRBJ2-3; TRBD2 matches at 8 bases. The junction had 8 bases not matched to a gene; V was cut back by 7 bases and J by 2 bases. The CDR3 spans 15 residues. Germline V gives CDR1 MNHNS, CDR2 SASEGT. CDR3 in DNA: TGTGCCAGCAACTCACTAGCGGCGGCCACAGATACGCAGTATTTT. Translating gives CASNSLAAATDTQYF.

V is TRBV28 and J is TRBJ2-7, with 7 bases matching TRBD1. The CDR3 loop spans 14 amino acids. V trimming: 1 base; J trimming: 2 bases; junction bases outside the gene matches: 2. CDR1 is MDHEN, CDR2 SYDVKM, per germline. CDR3 coding DNA: TGTGCCAGCAGTTTATACAGGGGAACCTACGAGCAGTACTTC. Its translation: CASSLYRGTYEQYF.

The chain uses TRBV19 and TRBJ2-3; tentative D call: TRBD2 (5 bases). Trimming removed 7 bases at V and 2 bases at J, with 13 bases between. Germline V CDR1 and CDR2: LNHDA, SQIVND (reference sequence). The CDR3 runs 14 residues. CDR3 amino acids: CASTPRADTDTQYF. The CDR3 region has the DNA TGTGCCAGTACCCCGAGGGCGGACACAGATACGCAGTATTTT.

The V and J genes are TRBV29-1 and TRBJ1-2; unclear D gene. The V gene's germline CDR1 is SQVTM and CDR2 ANQGSEA. CDR3 size: 13 residues. V shed 4 bases and J shed 5 bases, with 14 bases lying between them. For the CDR3, the DNA is TGCAGCGTTGTACAGTCGGGGAGGTATGGCTACACCTTC. Its protein product is CSVVQSGRYGYTF.

This clone showed up just a few times. This sequence joins TRBV4-1 and TRBJ1-4; D is unclear. This CDR3 region has 14 residues. Germline values: CDR1 MGHRA, CDR2 YSYEKL. V was clipped by 4 bases and J by 7 bases, with 13 bases between them. CDR3 DNA sequence: TGCGCCAGCAGCCGGACGGAGGTTGGTGAAAAACTGTTTTTT. Translating gives CASSRTEVGEKLFF.

The V and J genes are TRBV11-2 and TRBJ2-3, with D tentatively TRBD2 (6 bases). CDR1 is SGHAT, CDR2 FQNNGV, per germline. V lost 3 bases and J 8 bases, leaving 9 bases between the germline ends. CDR3 size: 12 residues. Here the CDR3 DNA reads TGTGCCAGCAGCTTTCAGGGAGGTACGCAGTATTTT. This sequence encodes CASSFQGGTQYF.

The gene calls are TRBV7-9 and TRBJ1-1; 7 bases align to TRBD1. This CDR3 contains 14 residues. Per germline, CDR1 SEHNR and CDR2 FQNEAQ (reference sequence). The trim removed 7 bases at V and 6 bases at J, leaving 11 bases unmatched. Here the CDR3 reads CASIGVRGVPEAFF. The CDR3 bases are TGTGCCAGCATCGGCGTCAGGGGGGTTCCTGAAGCTTTCTTT.

The chain combines TRBV21-1 with TRBJ1-4; TRBD1, as called in the table, went unchecked against the DNA. TRBV21-1 represents a pseudogene. This CDR3 is 14 amino acids long. DNA for the CDR3: TGTGCCAGCATCCCGACAGGGCGGAATGAAAAACCGTTTTTT. Translating it yields CASIPTGRNEKPFF.

This sequence joins TRBV9 and TRBJ2-2; weak D call: TRBD2 (6 bases). The CDR3 sequence is 15 residues long. Germline values: CDR1 SGDLS, CDR2 YYNGEE. The V and J ends lost 0 bases and 6 bases respectively, with 12 bases between them. In nucleotides, the CDR3 is TGTGCCAGCAGCGTAGTCACTAGCCAGGCCGGGGAGCTGTTTTTT. Translation: CASSVVTSQAGELFF.

The chain couples TRBV27 to TRBJ2-7; weak D call: TRBD2 (7 bases). Germline assignment: CDR1 MNHEY and CDR2 SMNVEV (reference sequence). This CDR3 comprises 16 residues. V was shortened by 3 bases and J by 1 base, with 16 bases between the two germline ends. CDR3 in amino acids: CASSLGWGGASYEQYF. The CDR3 DNA follows: TGTGCCAGCAGTTTGGGTTGGGGGGGCGCTTCCTACGAGCAGTACTTC.

This clone has a single count. The J gene is TRBJ2-7, the V gene TRBV5-1, with 8 bases identical to TRBD2. V lost 1 base and J lost 2; bases outside the gene matches: 11. CDR1 and CDR2 from the germline V gene are SGHRS and YFSETQ. CDR3 length: 17 amino acids. CDR3 protein: CASSLRGGGGLTYEQYF. CDR3 nucleotide sequence: TGCGCCAGCAGCTTGCGGGGAGGCGGGGGGCTAACCTACGAGCAGTACTTC.

In its sample, this clone ranks as medium-sized. V is TRBV7-9 and J is TRBJ1-2; unclear D gene. Trimming took 1 base from V and 12 from J, leaving 12 bases between them. The CDR3 runs to 12 residues. Germline lookup yields CDR1 SEHNR and CDR2 FQNEAQ (reference sequence). For the CDR3, the DNA is TGTGCCAGCAGCTTAGATGGGAGTGGGGACACCTTC. Protein product: CASSLDGSGDTF.

V is TRBV6-5 and J is TRBJ2-1; TRBD1 matches at 10 bases. Germline V gives CDR1 MNHEY, CDR2 SVGAGI. The CDR3 is 14 residues long. Unmatched junction bases numbered 3, after V lost 6 bases and J lost 4 bases. CDR3 residues: CASRRTGGYNEQFF. CDR3 sequence (DNA): TGTGCCAGCAGGAGGACAGGGGGGTACAATGAGCAGTTCTTC.

V gene TRBV7-8 combines with J gene TRBJ2-3, with a weak D call TRBD1 (6 bases). Per the germline V gene, CDR1 is SGHVS and CDR2 is FQNEAQ. The CDR3 covers 17 residues. CDR3 loop: CGTAVLGADRNTDTQYF. CDR3 nucleotide sequence: TGTGGAACAGCAGTTTTGGGGGCGGATCGAAACACAGATACGCAGTATTTT.

This clone was counted a few times. The chain links TRBV19 to TRBJ1-2; 9 bases match TRBD1. With V trimmed by 2 bases and J by 5 bases, 12 bases remained unmatched. The CDR3 contains 17 residues. CDR1 and CDR2 from the germline V gene are LNHDA and SQIVND (reference sequence). CDR3 bases: TGTGCCAGTAGTATATCTGTGGACAGGGGACTACTTTATGGCTACACCTTC. Protein sequence: CASSISVDRGLLYGYTF.

The chain joins TRBV9 to TRBJ1-2; a possible D gene is TRBD1 (5 bases). Germline CDR1 reads SGDLS; CDR2 reads YYNGEE. The V gene lost 0 bases and the J gene lost 4 bases, with 7 bases spanning the gap. This CDR3 has 13 residues. As DNA, the CDR3 is TGTGCCAGCAGCGTAGGGGGCCTCTATGGCTACACCTTC. It translates to CASSVGGLYGYTF. The whole variable domain, filled in from reference TRBV9 and TRBJ1-2, reads DSGVTQTPKHLITATGQRVTLRCSPRSGDLSVYWYQQSLDQGLQFLIQYYNGEERAKGNILERFSAQQFPDLHSELNLSSLELGDSALYFCASSVGGLYGYTFGSGTRLTVV.

The chain combines TRBV25-1 with TRBJ2-1, with 7 bases aligning to TRBD2. The V segment lost 3 bases and the J segment 13 bases; nucleotides outside the gene matches: 15. Germline V CDR1 and CDR2: MGHDK, SYGVNS. The CDR3 has 15 amino acids. CDR3 region: CASSEPFRASGGQFF. The CDR3 coding sequence is TGTGCCAGCAGTGAGCCCTTCCGGGCCTCGGGGGGACAGTTCTTC.

With regard to this clone: The junction departs from germline at one end; a sequencing error may be responsible. V is TRBV7-7 and J is TRBJ2-2, with D tentatively TRBD2 (6 bases). This CDR3 has 16 residues. Germline values: CDR1 SSHAT, CDR2 FNYEAQ (reference sequence). The CDR3 nucleotides read TGTGCTAGCAGCCCCCGGTCCGGGGGGAACACCGGGGAGCTGTTTTTT. Encoded protein: CASSPRSGGNTGELFF.

This CDR3 reads CASSPRGTSGALNEQFF. Here the CDR3 DNA reads TGTGCCAGCAGCCCTAGAGGGACTAGCGGGGCCCTCAATGAGCAGTTCTTC. The gene calls are TRBV7-6 and TRBJ2-1; 13 nucleotides line up with TRBD2. This CDR3 contains 17 residues. The germline CDR1 and CDR2 sequences are SGHVS and FNYEAQ. The V and J ends lost 5 bases and 6 bases, in that order; junction bases with no gene match: 10.